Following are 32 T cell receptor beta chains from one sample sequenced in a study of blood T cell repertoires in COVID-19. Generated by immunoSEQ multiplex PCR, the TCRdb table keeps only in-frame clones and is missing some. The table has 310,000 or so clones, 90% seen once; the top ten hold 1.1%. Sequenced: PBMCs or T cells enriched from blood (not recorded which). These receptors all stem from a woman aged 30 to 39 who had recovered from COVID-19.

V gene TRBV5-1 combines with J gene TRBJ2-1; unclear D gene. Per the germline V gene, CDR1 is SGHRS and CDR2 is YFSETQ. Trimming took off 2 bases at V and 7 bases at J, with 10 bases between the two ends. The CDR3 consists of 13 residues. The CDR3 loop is CASSLNTLNEQFF. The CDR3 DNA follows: TGCGCCAGCAGCTTAAACACACTAAATGAGCAGTTCTTC.

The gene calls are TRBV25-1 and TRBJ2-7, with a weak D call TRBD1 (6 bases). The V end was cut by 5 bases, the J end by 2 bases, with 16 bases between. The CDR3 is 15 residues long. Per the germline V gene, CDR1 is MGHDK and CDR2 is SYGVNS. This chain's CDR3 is CASSPPGTKAYEQYF. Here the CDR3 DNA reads TGTGCCAGCAGTCCGCCCGGGACAAAGGCCTACGAGCAGTACTTC.

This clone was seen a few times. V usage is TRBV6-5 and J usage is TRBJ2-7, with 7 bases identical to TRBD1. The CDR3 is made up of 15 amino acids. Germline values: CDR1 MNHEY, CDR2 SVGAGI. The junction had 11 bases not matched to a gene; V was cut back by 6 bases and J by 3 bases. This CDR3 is CASRYGTAEDYEQYF. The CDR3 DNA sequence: TGTGCCAGCAGGTACGGGACAGCGGAGGACTACGAGCAGTACTTC.

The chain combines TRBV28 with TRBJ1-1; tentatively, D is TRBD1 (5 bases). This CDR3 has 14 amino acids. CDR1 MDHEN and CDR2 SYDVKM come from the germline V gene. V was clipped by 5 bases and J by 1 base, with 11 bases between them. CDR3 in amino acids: CASSQDTWNTEAFF. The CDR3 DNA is TGTGCCAGCAGTCAGGACACCTGGAACACTGAAGCTTTCTTT.

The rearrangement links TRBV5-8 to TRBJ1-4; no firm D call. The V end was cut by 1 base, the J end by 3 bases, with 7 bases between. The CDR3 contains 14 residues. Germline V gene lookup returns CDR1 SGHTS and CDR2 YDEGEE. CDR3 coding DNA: TGTGCCAGCAGCTTGAGCAGGCCTAATGAAAAACTGTTTTTT. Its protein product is CASSLSRPNEKLFF.

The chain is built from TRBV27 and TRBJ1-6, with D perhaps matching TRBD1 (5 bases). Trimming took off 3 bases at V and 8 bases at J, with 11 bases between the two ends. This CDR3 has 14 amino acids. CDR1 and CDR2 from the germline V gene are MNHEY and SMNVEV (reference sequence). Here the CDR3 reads CASSLGQSHSPLHF. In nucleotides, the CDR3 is TGTGCCAGCAGTTTGGGGCAGAGCCATTCACCCCTCCACTTT.

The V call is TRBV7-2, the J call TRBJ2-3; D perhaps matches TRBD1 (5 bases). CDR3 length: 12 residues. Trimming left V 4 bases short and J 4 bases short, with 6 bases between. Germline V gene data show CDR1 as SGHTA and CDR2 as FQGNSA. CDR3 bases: TGTGCCAGCAGCTGGGGCCCAGATACGCAGTATTTT. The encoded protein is CASSWGPDTQYF. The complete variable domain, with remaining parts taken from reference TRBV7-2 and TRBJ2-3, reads GAGVSQSPSNKVTEKGKDVELRCDPISGHTALYWYRQSLGQGLEFLIYFQGNSAPDKSGLPSDRFSAERTGGSVSTLTIQRTQQEDSAVYLCASSWGPDTQYFGPGTRLTVL.

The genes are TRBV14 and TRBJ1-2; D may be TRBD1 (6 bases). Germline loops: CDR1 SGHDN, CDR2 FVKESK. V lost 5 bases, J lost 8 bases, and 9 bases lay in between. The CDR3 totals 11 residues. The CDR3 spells CASSTGHGYTF. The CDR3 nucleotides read TGTGCCAGCAGCACAGGGCACGGCTACACCTTC.

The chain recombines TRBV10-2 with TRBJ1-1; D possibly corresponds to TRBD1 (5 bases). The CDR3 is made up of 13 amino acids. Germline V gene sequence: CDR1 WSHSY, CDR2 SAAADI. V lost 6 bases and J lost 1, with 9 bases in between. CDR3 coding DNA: TGCGCCAGCAGGGACATTTCGAACACTGAAGCTTTCTTT. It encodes CASRDISNTEAFF.

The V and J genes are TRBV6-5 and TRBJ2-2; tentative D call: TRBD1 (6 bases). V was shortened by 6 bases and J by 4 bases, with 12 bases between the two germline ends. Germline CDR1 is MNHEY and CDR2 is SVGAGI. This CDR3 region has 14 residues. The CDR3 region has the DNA TGTGCCAGCAGCCGGACAGCTGGCACCGGGGAGCTGTTTTTT. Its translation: CASSRTAGTGELFF.

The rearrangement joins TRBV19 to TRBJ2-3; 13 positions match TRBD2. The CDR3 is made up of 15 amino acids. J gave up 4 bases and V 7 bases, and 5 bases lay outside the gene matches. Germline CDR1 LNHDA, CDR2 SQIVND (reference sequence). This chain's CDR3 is CASKNGLAGADTQYF. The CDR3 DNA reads TGTGCCAGTAAGAACGGACTAGCGGGAGCAGATACGCAGTATTTT.

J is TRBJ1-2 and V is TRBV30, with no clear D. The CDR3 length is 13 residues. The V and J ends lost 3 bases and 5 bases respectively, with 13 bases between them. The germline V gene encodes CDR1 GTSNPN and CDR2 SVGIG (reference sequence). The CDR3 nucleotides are TGTGCCTGGAGCCCCTCGGGAGCTTATGGCTACACCTTC. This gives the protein CAWSPSGAYGYTF.

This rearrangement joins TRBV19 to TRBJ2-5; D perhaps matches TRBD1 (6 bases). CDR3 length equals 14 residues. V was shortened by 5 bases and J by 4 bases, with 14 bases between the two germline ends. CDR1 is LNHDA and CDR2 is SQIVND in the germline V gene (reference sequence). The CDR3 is CASSYREAPETQYF. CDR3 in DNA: TGTGCCAGTAGTTACAGGGAAGCCCCAGAGACCCAGTACTTC. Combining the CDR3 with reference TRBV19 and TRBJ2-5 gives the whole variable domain DGGITQSPKYLFRKEGQNVTLSCEQNLNHDAMYWYRQDPGQGLRLIYYSQIVNDFQKGDIAEGYSVSREKKESFPLTVTSAQKNPTAFYLCASSYREAPETQYFGPGTRLLVL.

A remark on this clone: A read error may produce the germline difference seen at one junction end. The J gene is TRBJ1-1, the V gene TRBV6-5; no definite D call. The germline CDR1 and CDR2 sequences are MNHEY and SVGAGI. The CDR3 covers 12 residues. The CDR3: CASGPVNIEAFF. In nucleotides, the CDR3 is TGTGCCAGCGGGCCGGTGAACATTGAAGCTTTCTTT.

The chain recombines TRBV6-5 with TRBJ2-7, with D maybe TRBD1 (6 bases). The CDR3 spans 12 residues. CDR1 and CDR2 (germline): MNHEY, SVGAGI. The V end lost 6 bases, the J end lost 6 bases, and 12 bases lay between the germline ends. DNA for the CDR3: TGTGCCAGCAGCCGCAGGGGCGGCGAGCAGTACTTC. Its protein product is CASSRRGGEQYF.

The CDR3, as DNA: TGTGCCAGCAGTTCCCCTACTAGCGGGAGGGAGAAGCAGTACTTC. Translating it yields CASSSPTSGREKQYF. The chain couples TRBV6-5 to TRBJ2-7; 13 bases line up with TRBD2. The CDR3 length is 15 residues. Unmatched junction bases numbered 8, after V lost 4 bases and J lost 8 bases. CDR1 and CDR2 (germline): MNHEY, SVGAGI.

CDR3 sequence (DNA): TGTGCCAGCAGCGGAAAGGGCAGGGCGGCGAACACTGAAGCTTTCTTT. Translated, it gives CASSGKGRAANTEAFF. V usage is TRBV7-3 and J usage is TRBJ1-1; TRBD1 might be the D (5 bases). Germline lookup yields CDR1 SGHTA and CDR2 FQGTGA. There are 16 residues in the CDR3. Trimming removed 5 bases at V and 1 base at J, with 17 bases between.

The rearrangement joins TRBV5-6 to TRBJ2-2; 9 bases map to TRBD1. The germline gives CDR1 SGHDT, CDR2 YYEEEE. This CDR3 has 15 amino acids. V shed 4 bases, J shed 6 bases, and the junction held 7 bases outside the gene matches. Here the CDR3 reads CASSTGTGSAGELFF. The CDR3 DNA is TGTGCCAGCAGCACCGGGACAGGGAGCGCCGGGGAGCTGTTTTTT.

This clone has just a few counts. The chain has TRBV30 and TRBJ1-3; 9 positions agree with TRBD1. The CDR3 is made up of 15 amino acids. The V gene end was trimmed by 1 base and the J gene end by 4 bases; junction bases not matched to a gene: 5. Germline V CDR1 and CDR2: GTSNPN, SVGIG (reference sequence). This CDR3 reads CAWSAGTGSGNTIYF. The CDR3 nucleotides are TGTGCCTGGAGTGCCGGGACAGGGTCAGGAAACACCATATATTTT.

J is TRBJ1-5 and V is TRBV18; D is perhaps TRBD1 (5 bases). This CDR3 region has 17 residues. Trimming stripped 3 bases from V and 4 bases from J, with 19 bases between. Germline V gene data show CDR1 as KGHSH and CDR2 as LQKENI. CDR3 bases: TGTGCCAGCTCACCCGAGCGGGCTATCGAGGGGAATCAGCCCCAGCATTTT. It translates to CASSPERAIEGNQPQHF.

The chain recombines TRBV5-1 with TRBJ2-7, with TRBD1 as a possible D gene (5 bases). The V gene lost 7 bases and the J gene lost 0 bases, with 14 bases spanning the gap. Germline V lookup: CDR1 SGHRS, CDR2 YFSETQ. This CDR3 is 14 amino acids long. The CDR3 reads CASRRAGASYEQYF. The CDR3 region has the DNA TGCGCCAGCCGCCGCGCTGGGGCCTCCTACGAGCAGTACTTC.

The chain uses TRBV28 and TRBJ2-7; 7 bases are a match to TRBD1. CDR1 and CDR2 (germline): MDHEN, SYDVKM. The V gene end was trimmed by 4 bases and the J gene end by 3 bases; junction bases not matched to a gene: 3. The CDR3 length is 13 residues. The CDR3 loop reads CASSSGQVYEQYF. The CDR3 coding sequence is TGTGCCAGCAGTTCTGGACAGGTCTACGAGCAGTACTTC.

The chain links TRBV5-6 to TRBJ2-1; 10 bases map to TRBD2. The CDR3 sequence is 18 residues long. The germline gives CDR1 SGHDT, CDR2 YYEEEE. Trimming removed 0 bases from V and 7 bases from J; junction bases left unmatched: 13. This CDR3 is CASSLASGRAVGKNEQFF. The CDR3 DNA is TGTGCCAGCAGCTTGGCCAGCGGGAGGGCCGTAGGGAAAAATGAGCAGTTCTTC.

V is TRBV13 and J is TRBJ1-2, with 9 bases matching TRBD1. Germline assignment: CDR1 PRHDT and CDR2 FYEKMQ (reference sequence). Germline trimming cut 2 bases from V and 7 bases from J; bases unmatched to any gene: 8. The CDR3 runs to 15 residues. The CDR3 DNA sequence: TGTGCCAGCAGCTTATCCCCGGACAGGGGCGGTGGCTACACCTTC. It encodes CASSLSPDRGGGYTF.

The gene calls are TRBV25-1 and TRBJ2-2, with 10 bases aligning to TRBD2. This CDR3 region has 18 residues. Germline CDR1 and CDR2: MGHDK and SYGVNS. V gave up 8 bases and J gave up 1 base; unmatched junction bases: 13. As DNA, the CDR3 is TGTGCCAGCGGAAGCCCTAGCGGGAGCTTCGGGAACACCGGGGAGCTGTTTTTT. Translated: CASGSPSGSFGNTGELFF.

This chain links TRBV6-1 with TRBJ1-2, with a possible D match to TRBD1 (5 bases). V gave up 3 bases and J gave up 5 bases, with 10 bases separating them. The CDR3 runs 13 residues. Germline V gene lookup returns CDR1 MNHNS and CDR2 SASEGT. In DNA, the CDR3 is TGTGCCAGCAGTGACCCCCGGGGGTATGGCTACACCTTC. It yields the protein CASSDPRGYGYTF.

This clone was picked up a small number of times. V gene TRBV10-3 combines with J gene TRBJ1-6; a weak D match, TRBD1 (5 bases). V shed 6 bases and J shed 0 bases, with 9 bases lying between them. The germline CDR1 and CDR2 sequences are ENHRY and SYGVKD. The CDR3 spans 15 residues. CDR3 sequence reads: CAIRQGSSYNSPLHF. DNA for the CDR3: TGTGCCATCAGGCAGGGAAGCTCCTATAATTCACCCCTCCACTTT.

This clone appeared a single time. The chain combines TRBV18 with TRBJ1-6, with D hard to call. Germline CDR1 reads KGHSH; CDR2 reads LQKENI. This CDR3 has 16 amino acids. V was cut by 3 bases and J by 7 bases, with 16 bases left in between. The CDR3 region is CASSPRSTEANSPLHF. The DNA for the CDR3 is TGTGCCAGCTCACCTCGGTCCACTGAAGCGAATTCACCCCTCCACTTT.

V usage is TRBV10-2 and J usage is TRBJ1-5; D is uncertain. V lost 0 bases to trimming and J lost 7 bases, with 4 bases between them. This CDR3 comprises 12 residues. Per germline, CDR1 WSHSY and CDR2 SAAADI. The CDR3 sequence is CASSESRQPQHF. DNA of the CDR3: TGCGCCAGCAGTGAGTCGCGCCAGCCCCAGCATTTT.

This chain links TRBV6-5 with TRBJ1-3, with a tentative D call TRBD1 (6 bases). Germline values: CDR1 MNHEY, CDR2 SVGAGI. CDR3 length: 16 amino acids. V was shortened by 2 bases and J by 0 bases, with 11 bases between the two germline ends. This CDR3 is CASSYATGNSGNTIYF. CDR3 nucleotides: TGTGCCAGCAGTTACGCTACAGGGAACTCTGGAAACACCATATATTTT.

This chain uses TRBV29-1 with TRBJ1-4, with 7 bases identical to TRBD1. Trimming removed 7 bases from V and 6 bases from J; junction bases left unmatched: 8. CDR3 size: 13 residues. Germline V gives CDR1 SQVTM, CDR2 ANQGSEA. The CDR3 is CSAVRGMDEKLFF. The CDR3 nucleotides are TGCAGCGCTGTCAGGGGGATGGATGAAAAACTGTTTTTT.

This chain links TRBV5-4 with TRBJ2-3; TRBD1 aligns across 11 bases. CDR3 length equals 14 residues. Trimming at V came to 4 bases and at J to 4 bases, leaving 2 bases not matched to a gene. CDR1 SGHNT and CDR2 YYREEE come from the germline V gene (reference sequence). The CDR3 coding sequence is TGTGCCAGCAGCAGGGACAGGGGGTCAGATACGCAGTATTTT. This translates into CASSRDRGSDTQYF.